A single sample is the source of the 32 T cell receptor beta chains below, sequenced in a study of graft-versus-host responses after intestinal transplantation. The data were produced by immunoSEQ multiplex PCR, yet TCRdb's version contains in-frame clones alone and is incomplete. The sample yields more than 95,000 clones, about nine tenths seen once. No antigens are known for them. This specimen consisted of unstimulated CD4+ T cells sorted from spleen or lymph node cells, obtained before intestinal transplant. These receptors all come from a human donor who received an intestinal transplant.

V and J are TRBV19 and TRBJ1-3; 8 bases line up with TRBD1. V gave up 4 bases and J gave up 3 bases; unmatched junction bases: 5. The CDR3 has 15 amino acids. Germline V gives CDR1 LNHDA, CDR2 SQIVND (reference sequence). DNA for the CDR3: TGTGCCAGTAGTACAGGACAGGGAGTTGGAAACACCATATATTTT. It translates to CASSTGQGVGNTIYF.

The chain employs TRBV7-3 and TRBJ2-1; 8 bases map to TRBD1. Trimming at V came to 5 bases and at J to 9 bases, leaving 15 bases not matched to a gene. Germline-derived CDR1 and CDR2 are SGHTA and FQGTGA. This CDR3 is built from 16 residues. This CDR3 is CASSPRRTGSSGEQFF. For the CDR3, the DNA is TGTGCCAGCAGCCCAAGGCGGACAGGGTCCTCCGGTGAGCAGTTCTTC. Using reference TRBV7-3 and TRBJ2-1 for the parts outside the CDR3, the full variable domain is GAGVSQTPSNKVTEKGKYVELRCDPISGHTALYWYRQSLGQGPEFLIYFQGTGAADDSGLPNDRFFAVRPEGSVSTLKIQRTERGDSAVYLCASSPRRTGSSGEQFFGPGTRLTVL.

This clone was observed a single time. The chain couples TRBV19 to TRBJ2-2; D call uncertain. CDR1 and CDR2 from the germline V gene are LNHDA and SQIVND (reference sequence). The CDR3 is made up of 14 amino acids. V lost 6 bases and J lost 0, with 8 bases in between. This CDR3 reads CASRTVSNTGELFF. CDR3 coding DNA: TGTGCCAGTAGAACAGTTTCGAACACCGGGGAGCTGTTTTTT.

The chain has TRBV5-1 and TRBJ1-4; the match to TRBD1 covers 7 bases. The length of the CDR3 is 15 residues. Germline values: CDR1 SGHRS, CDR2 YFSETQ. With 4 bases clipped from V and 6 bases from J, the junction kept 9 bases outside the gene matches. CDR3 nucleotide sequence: TGCGCCAGCAGCCCCGACAGGGCAGCGGATGAAAAACTGTTTTTT. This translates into CASSPDRAADEKLFF.

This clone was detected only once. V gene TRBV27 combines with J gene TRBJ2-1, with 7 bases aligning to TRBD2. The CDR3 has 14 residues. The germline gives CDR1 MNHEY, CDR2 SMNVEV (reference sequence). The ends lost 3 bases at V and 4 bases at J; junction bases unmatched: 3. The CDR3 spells CASSFRGSYNEQFF. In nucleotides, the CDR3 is TGTGCCAGCAGTTTTCGCGGGAGTTACAATGAGCAGTTCTTC.

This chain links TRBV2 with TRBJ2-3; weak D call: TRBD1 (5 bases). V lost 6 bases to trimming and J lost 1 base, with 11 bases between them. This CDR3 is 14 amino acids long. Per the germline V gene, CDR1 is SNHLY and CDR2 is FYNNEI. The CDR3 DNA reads TGTGCCAGCAGGCCCGGCAGGGGCACAGATACGCAGTATTTT. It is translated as CASRPGRGTDTQYF.

CDR3 nucleotide sequence: TGTGCCAGTAGCCCTAAAGGACAGGGAGGCCCCGGGGAGCTGTTTTTT. This codes for CASSPKGQGGPGELFF. This chain connects TRBV19 to TRBJ2-2; 8 bases are a match to TRBD1. Losses at the gene ends were 6 bases for V and 6 bases for J; bases not matched to a gene: 12. This CDR3 comprises 16 residues. From germline, CDR1 is LNHDA and CDR2 SQIVND (reference sequence).

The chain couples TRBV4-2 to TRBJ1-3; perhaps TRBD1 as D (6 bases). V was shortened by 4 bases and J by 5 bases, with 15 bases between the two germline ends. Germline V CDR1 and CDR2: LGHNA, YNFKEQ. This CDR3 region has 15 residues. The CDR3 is CASSPTNRVRNTIYF. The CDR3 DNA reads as TGTGCCAGCAGCCCCACTAACAGGGTCCGAAACACCATATATTTT.

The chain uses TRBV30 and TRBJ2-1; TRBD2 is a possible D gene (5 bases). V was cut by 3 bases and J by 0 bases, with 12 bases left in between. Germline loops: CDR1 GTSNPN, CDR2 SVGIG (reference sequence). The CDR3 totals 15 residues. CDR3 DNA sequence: TGTGCCTGGAGACCCGACACTAGCTCCTACAATGAGCAGTTCTTC. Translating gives CAWRPDTSSYNEQFF.

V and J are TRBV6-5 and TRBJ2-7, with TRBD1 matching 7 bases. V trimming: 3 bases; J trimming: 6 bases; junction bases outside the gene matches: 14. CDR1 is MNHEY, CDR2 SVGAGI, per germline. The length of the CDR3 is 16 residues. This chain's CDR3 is CASSYHRGAGLGEQYF. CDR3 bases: TGTGCCAGCAGTTATCACAGGGGCGCCGGACTGGGCGAGCAGTACTTC.

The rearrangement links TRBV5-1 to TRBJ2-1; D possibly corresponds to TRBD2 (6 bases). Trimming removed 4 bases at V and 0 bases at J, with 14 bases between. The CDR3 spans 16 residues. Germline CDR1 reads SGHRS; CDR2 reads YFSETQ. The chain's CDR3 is CASSGPVGLSYNEQFF. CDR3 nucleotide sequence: TGCGCCAGCAGCGGACCAGTGGGACTCTCCTACAATGAGCAGTTCTTC.

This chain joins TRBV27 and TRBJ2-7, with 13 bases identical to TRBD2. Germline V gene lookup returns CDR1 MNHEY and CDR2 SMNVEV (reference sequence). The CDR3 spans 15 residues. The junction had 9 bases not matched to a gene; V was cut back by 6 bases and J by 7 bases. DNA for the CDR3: TGTGCCAGCAGGTTAATGACTAGCGGGAGGTGGGAGCAGTACTTC. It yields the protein CASRLMTSGRWEQYF.

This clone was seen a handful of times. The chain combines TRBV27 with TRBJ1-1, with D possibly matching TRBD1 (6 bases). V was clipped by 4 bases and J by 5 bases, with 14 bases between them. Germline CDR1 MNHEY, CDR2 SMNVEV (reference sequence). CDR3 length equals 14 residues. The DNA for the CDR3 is TGTGCCAGCAGTTCCACAGGGCCCCAGACTGAAGCTTTCTTT. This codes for CASSSTGPQTEAFF.

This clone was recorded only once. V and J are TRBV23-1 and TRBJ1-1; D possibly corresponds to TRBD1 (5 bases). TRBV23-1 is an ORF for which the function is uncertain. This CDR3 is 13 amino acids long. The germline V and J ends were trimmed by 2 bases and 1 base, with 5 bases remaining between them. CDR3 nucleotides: TGCGCCAGCAGTCAAACAGGGAACACTGAAGCTTTCTTT. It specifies CASSQTGNTEAFF.

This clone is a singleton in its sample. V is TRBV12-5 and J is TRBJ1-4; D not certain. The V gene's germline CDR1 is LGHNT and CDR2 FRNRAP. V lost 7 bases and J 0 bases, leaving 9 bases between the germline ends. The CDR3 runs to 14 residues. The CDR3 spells CASAQSSTNEKLFF. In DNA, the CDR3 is TGTGCTAGTGCTCAGTCCTCAACTAATGAAAAACTGTTTTTT.

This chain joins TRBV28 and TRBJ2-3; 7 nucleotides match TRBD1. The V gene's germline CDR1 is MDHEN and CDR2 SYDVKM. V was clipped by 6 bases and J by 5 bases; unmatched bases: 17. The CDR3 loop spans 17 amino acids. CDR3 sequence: CASRPNLGTAGGDTQYF. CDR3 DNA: TGTGCCAGCAGACCTAACCTCGGGACAGCCGGAGGAGATACGCAGTATTTT.

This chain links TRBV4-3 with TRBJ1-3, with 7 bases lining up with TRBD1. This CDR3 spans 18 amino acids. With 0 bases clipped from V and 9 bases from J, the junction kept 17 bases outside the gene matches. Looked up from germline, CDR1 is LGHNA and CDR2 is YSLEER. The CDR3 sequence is CASSQDLAGSGGGGTIYF. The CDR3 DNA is TGCGCCAGCAGCCAAGATCTTGCAGGGTCAGGGGGAGGTGGCACCATATATTTT.

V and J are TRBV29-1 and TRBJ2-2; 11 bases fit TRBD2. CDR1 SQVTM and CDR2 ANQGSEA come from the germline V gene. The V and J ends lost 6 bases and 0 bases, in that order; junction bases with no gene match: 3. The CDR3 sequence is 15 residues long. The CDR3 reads CSVGLAGANTGELFF. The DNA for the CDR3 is TGCAGCGTCGGACTAGCGGGCGCGAACACCGGGGAGCTGTTTTTT.

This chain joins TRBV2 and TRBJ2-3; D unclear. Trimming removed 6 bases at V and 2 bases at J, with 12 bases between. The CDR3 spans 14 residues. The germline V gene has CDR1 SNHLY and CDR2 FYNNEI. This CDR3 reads CASRLPAHTDTQYF. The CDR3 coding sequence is TGTGCCAGCAGACTACCCGCCCACACAGATACGCAGTATTTT. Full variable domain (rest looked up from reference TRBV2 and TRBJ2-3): EPEVTQTPSHQVTQMGQEVILRCVPISNHLYFYWYRQILGQKVEFLVSFYNNEISEKSEIFDDQFSVERPDGSNFTLKIRSTKLEDSAMYFCASRLPAHTDTQYFGPGTRLTVL.

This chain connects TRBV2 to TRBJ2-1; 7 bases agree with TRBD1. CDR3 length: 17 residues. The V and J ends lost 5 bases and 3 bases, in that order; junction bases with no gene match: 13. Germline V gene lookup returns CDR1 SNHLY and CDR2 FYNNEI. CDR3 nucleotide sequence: TGTGCCAGCAGTAACTACCCTACAGGGGTCCTCTACAATGAGCAGTTCTTC. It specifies CASSNYPTGVLYNEQFF.

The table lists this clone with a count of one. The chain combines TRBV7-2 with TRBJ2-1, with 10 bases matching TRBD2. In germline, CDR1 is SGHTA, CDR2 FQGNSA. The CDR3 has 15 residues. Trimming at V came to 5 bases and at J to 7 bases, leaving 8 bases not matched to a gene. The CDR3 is CASSRLAGVPNEQFF. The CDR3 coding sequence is TGTGCCAGCAGCCGTCTAGCGGGAGTACCAAATGAGCAGTTCTTC.

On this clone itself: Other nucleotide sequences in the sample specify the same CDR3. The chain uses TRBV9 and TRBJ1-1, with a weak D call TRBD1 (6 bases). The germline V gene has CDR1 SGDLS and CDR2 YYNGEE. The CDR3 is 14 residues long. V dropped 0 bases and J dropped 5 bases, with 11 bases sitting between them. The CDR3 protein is CASSVAGEGTEAFF. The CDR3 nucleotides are TGTGCCAGCAGCGTAGCAGGGGAGGGGACTGAAGCTTTCTTT. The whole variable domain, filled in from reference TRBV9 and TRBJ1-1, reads DSGVTQTPKHLITATGQRVTLRCSPRSGDLSVYWYQQSLDQGLQFLIQYYNGEERAKGNILERFSAQQFPDLHSELNLSSLELGDSALYFCASSVAGEGTEAFFGQGTRLTVV.

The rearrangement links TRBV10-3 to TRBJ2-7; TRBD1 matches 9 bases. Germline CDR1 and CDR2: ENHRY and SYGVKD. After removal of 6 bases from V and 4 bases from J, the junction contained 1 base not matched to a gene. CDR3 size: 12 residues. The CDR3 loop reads CAIRGQGYEQYF. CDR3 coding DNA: TGTGCCATCAGAGGACAGGGGTACGAGCAGTACTTC.

The CDR3 bases are TGTGCCAGCAGCCAAGAAGTGCGGAACACTGAAGCTTTCTTT. Encoded protein: CASSQEVRNTEAFF. This chain joins TRBV14 and TRBJ1-1; D is uncertain. The V gene's germline CDR1 is SGHDN and CDR2 FVKESK. The CDR3 consists of 14 residues. The V end was cut by 0 bases, the J end by 1 base, with 6 bases between.

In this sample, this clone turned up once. In DNA form, the CDR3 reads TGTGCCAGCAGGGGAGCCAGGGGTGATGATACGCAGTATTTT. Its protein is CASRGARGDDTQYF. The chain uses TRBV2 and TRBJ2-3, with a weak D call TRBD1 (6 bases). Trimming shortened V by 6 bases and J by 6 bases, and 16 bases separated the two germline ends. Germline CDR1 SNHLY, CDR2 FYNNEI. The CDR3 sequence is 14 residues long.

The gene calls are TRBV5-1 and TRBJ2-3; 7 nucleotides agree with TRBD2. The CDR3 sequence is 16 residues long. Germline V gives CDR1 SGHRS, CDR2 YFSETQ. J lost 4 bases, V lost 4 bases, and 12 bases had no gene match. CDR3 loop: CASSSGTGVGADTQYF. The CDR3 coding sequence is TGCGCCAGCAGCAGCGGGACGGGAGTTGGGGCAGATACGCAGTATTTT.

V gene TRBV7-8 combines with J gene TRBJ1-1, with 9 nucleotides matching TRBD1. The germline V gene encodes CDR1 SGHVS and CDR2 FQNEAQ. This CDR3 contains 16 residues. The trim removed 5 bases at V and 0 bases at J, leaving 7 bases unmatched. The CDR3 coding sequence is TGTGCCAGCAGCCTAAAACAGGGGGCCCTGAACACTGAAGCTTTCTTT. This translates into CASSLKQGALNTEAFF.

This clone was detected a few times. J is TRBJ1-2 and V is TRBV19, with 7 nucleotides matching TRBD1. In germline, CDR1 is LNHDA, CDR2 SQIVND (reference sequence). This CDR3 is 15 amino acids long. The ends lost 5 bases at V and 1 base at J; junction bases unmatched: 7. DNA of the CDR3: TGTGCCAGTAGTCCGACAGGGATAGATAACTATGGCTACACCTTC. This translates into CASSPTGIDNYGYTF.

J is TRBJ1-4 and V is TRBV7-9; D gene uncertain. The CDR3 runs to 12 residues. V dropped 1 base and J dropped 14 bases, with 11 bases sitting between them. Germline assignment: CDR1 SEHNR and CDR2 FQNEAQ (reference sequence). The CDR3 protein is CASSLELSSLFF. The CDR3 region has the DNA TGTGCCAGCAGCTTAGAACTCTCAAGCCTGTTTTTT.

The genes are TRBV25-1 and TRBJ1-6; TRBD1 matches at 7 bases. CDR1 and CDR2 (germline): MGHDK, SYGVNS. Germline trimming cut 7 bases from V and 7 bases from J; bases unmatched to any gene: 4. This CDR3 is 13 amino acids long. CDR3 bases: TGTGCCAGCACACAGGGGCGAAATTCACCCCTCCACTTT. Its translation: CASTQGRNSPLHF.

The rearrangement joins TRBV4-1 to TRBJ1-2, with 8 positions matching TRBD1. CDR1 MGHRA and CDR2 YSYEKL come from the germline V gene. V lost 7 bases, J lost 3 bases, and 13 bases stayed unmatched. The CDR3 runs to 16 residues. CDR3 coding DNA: TGCGCCAGCAAACGGATCCGGGACAGGATAGACTATGGCTACACCTTC. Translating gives CASKRIRDRIDYGYTF.

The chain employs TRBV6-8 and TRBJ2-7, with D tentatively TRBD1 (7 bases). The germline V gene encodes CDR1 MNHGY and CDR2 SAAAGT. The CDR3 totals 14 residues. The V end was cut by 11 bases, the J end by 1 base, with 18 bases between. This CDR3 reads CAPRRGQLSYEQYF. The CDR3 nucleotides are TGTGCCCCTAGGAGGGGACAGCTATCCTACGAGCAGTACTTC.